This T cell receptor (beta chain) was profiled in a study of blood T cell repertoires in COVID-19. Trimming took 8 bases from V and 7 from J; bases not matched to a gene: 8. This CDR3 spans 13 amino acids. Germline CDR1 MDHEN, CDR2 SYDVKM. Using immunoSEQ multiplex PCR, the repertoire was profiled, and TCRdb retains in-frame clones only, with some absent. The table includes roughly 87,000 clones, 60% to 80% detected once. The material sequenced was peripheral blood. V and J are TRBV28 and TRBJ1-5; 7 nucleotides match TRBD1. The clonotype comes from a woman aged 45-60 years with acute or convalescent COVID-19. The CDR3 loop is CASLRGLGQPQHF. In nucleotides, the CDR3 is TGTGCCAGCCTCAGGGGGTTAGGGCAGCCCCAGCATTTT.